These T cell receptor beta chains were read from a single sample in a study of T cell responses to AZD1222 COVID-19 vaccine. Assay: immunoSEQ multiplex PCR; the TCRdb copy retains only in-frame clones and omits some. The top ten clones hold around 0.58% of a sample with some 250,000 clones, around 92% of them seen once. The material was peripheral blood, obtained 28 days after the second AZD1222 dose. These receptors all stem from an adult who received the AZD1222 COVID-19 vaccine. Both conserved end residues are part of each CDR3. D genes are given only for firm matches. Size tells how often a clone was seen (once, few, many) or the class of an expanded clone, and some rows leave it out.

V	size	D	J	length	DNA	CDR3
TRBV19	-	-	TRBJ2-4	13	TGTGCCAGTAGTATTCTTGAGGAAAACATTCAGTACTTC	CASSILEENIQYF
TRBV2	-	TRBD1	TRBJ1-2	14	TGTGCCAGCAGTGAAAGGGGGCAATTCTATGGCTACACCTTC	CASSERGQFYGYTF
TRBV6-5	-	-	TRBJ2-5	16	TGTGCCAGCAGTTCCCTGGACTTTCTTTCTCAAGAGACCCAGTACTTC	CASSSLDFLSQETQYF
TRBV4-3	-	-	TRBJ2-7	15	TGCGCCAGCAGCCAACTTTGGGCCCAAGGGAACGAGCAGTACTTC	CASSQLWAQGNEQYF
TRBV6-2/TRBV6-3	-	-	TRBJ2-7	15	TGTGCCAGCAGTAAGGACAGTATTTACCCCTACGAGCAGTACTTC	CASSKDSIYPYEQYF
TRBV10-1	-	-	TRBJ2-2	14	TGCGCCAGCAGTGACACAGGACACACCGGGGAGCTGTTTTTT	CASSDTGHTGELFF
TRBV10-1	-	-	TRBJ1-6	13	TGCGCCAGCAGTTGGAAGGATAATTCACCCCTCCACTTT	CASSWKDNSPLHF
TRBV6-5	-	-	TRBJ1-3	12	TGTGCCAGCAGTCAACTCGGAAACACCATATATTTT	CASSQLGNTIYF
TRBV18	few	-	TRBJ2-5	14	TGTGCCAGCTCACTCCGGGGGGCGGAAGAGACCCAGTACTTC	CASSLRGAEETQYF
TRBV28	-	-	TRBJ1-2	12	TGTGCCAGCAGTTTAAGAGTGGATGGCTACACCTTC	CASSLRVDGYTF
TRBV7-9	-	TRBD1	TRBJ1-1	15	TGTGCCAGCAGCCCGGACAGGACAGGGGGCACTGAAGCTTTCTTT	CASSPDRTGGTEAFF
TRBV2	-	-	TRBJ1-2	13	TGTGCCAGCATAGGGGGATTGAACTATGGCTACACCTTC	CASIGGLNYGYTF